Included here is one T cell receptor (beta chain) sequence, with context. Profiled with immunoSEQ multiplex PCR; TCRdb holds only in-frame clones, not every one. The sample includes some 410,000 clones, 80% to 95% of them seen just once. This record belongs to a study of control samples from healthy donors and cancer patients. Germline V gene lookup returns CDR1 SGHVS and CDR2 FQNEAQ. The CDR3 length is 15 residues. Between the trimmed V and J ends, which lost 3 bases and 10 bases, there was a span of 19 bases. The source of this sequence is a man in his forties with head and neck cancer. Sample: PBMCs. The V gene is TRBV7-8, the J gene TRBJ2-1; possible D gene TRBD1, 6 bases. This CDR3 reads CASSLEVLSTGEQFF. CDR3 coding DNA: TGTGCCAGCAGCTTGGAAGTATTGTCCACAGGGGAGCAGTTCTTC. The full variable domain, in which reference TRBV7-8 and TRBJ2-1 provide the parts outside the CDR3, is GAGVSQSPRYKVAKRGQDVALRCDPISGHVSLFWYQQALGQGPEFLTYFQNEAQLDKSGLPSDRFFAERPEGSVSTLKIQRTQQEDSAVYLCASSLEVLSTGEQFFGPGTRLTVL.